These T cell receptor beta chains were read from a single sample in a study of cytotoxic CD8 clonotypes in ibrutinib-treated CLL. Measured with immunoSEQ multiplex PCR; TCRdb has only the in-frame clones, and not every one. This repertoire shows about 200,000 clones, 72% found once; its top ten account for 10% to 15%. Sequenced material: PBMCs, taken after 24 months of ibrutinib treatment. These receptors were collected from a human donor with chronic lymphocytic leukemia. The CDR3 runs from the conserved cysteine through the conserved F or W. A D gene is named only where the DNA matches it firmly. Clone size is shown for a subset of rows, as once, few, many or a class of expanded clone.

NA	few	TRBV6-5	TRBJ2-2	CASSLRSTGELFF	TGTGCCAGCAGTCTTCGTAGCACCGGGGAGCTGTTTTTT
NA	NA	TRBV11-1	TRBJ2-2	CASSLGGDTGELFF	TGTGCCAGCAGCTTAGGTGGGGACACCGGGGAGCTGTTTTTT
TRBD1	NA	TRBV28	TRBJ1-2	CASSSLTGQGSYGYTF	TGTGCCAGCAGTTCCCTGACGGGACAGGGATCATATGGCTACACCTTC
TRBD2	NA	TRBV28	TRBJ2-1	CATLAVNIRNEQFF	TGTGCCACCCTAGCGGTGAACATCCGCAATGAGCAGTTCTTC
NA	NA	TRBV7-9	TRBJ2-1	CASVFGNEQFF	TGTGCCAGCGTCTTTGGGAATGAGCAGTTCTTC
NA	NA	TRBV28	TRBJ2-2	CAVPGIRGTGELFF	TGTGCCGTCCCTGGGATTAGGGGCACCGGGGAGCTGTTTTTT
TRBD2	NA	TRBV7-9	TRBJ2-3	CASSLGGLAGVSDTQYF	TGTGCCAGCAGCTTAGGGGGACTAGCGGGAGTCTCAGATACGCAGTATTTT
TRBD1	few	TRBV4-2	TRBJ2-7	CASRADWGRGLREQYF	TGTGCCAGCAGAGCTGACTGGGGCAGGGGGTTGAGAGAGCAGTACTTC
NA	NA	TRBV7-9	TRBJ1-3	CASSFLSTGNTIYF	TGTGCCAGCAGCTTTCTCAGTACCGGAAACACCATATATTTT
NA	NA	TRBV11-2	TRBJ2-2	CASSLVQYTGELFF	TGTGCCAGCAGCTTAGTACAGTACACCGGGGAGCTGTTTTTT
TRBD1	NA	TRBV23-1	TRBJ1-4	CASSSRRGTGGREKLFF	TGCGCCAGCAGTTCTCGGCGAGGGACAGGGGGTCGAGAAAAACTGTTTTTT
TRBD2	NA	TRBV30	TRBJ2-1	CAWSPGLAGVGYNEQFF	TGTGCCTGGAGCCCGGGACTAGCGGGAGTCGGGTACAATGAGCAGTTCTTC
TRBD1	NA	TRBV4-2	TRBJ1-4	CASSKGAGGRGTNEKLFF	TGTGCCAGCAGCAAAGGGGCAGGGGGCCGGGGAACTAATGAAAAACTGTTTTTT
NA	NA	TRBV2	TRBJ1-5	CASSSVGRNQPQHF	TGTGCCAGCAGTTCGGTCGGAAGGAATCAGCCCCAGCATTTT
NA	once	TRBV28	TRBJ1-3	CASSLDPGNTIYF	TGTGCCAGCAGTTTAGACCCTGGAAACACCATATATTTT
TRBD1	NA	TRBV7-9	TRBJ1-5	CASSLGQGSNQPQHF	TGTGCCAGCAGCCTCGGACAGGGTAGCAATCAGCCCCAGCATTTT
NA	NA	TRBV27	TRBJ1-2	CASSFRQHYYGYTF	TGTGCCAGCAGTTTTAGACAGCACTACTATGGCTACACCTTC
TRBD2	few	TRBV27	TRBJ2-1	CASSLNAGGPYNEQFF	TGTGCCAGCAGTTTAAACGCGGGAGGCCCGTACAATGAGCAGTTCTTC
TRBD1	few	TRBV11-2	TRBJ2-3	CASSPGTGRTSTAQYF	TGTGCCAGCAGCCCCGGGACAGGTCGGACGTCGACGGCGCAGTATTTT
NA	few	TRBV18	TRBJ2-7	CASSPSSEYEQYF	TGTGCCAGCTCACCCTCTAGTGAGTACGAGCAGTACTTC
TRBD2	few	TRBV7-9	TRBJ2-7	CASSKGTSGSRSQYF	TGTGCCAGCAGCAAAGGGACTAGCGGGAGCAGATCGCAGTACTTC
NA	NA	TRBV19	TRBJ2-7	CASSMYPTVSYEQYF	TGTGCCAGTAGTATGTACCCTACAGTTTCCTACGAGCAGTACTTC
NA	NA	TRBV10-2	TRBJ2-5	CASSREGETQYF	TGCGCCAGCAGCAGGGAAGGAGAGACCCAGTACTTC
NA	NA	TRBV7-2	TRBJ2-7	CASRSPPLGEQYF	TGTGCCAGCAGGTCCCCCCCCTTAGGCGAGCAGTACTTC
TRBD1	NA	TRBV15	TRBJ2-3	CATSTKPSTGGAYTQYF	TGTGCCACCAGCACAAAACCCTCTACAGGGGGCGCGTATACGCAGTATTTT
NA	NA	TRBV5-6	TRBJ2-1	CASSLMAGYNEQFF	TGTGCCAGCAGCTTGATGGCGGGCTACAATGAGCAGTTCTTC
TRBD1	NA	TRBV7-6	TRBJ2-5	CASSLWGQRKETQYF	TGTGCCAGCAGCTTGTGGGGACAGAGGAAAGAGACCCAGTACTTC
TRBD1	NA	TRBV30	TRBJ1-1	CAWSTGGWNTEAFF	TGTGCCTGGAGTACAGGGGGCTGGAACACTGAAGCTTTCTTT
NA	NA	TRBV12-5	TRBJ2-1	CASGTSGADNEQFF	TGTGCTAGTGGTACCTCGGGGGCAGACAATGAGCAGTTCTTC
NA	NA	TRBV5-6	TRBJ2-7	CASSLDLGNEQYF	TGTGCCAGCAGCTTGGATTTGGGCAACGAGCAGTACTTC
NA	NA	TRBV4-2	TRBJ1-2	CASRGLPNYGYTF	TGTGCCAGCAGAGGGTTGCCTAACTATGGCTACACCTTC
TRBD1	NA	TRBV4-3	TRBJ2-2	CASSQDPTGVGELFF	TGCGCCAGCAGCCAAGATCCCACAGGGGTAGGGGAGCTGTTTTTT
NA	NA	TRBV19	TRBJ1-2	CASSISGVGGYTF	TGTGCCAGTAGTATATCAGGGGTCGGTGGCTACACCTTC
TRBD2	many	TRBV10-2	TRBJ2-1	CASAGTSGRGNEQFF	TGCGCCAGCGCAGGGACTAGCGGGAGGGGGAATGAGCAGTTCTTC
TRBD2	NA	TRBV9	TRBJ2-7	CASARGLAGSHEQYF	TGTGCCAGCGCGCGGGGACTAGCGGGATCACACGAGCAGTACTTC
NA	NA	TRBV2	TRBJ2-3	CASSPDYGVRTDTQYF	TGTGCCAGCAGCCCCGACTATGGGGTGAGGACAGATACGCAGTATTTT
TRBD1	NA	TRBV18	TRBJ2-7	CASSPRRTGASGYEQYF	TGTGCCAGCTCACCACGTAGGACAGGGGCGAGCGGCTACGAGCAGTACTTC
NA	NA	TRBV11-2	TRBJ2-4	CASSLGQGMGNIQYF	TGTGCCAGCAGCTTAGGCCAGGGAATGGGAAACATTCAGTACTTC
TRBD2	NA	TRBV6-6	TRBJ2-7	CASSYQAGYSYEQYF	TGTGCCAGCAGTTACCAAGCGGGGTACTCCTACGAGCAGTACTTC
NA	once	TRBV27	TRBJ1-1	CASTKTPGYTEAFF	TGTGCCAGCACCAAAACCCCAGGGTACACTGAAGCTTTCTTT
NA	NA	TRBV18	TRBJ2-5	CASSTSESTQYF	TGTGCCAGCTCAACATCGGAGAGCACCCAGTACTTC
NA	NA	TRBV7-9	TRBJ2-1	CASSLRGNTLNEQFF	TGTGCCAGCAGCTTAAGAGGGAACACCCTCAATGAGCAGTTCTTC
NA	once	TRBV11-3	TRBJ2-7	CASSLYGVGHEQYF	TGTGCCAGCAGCTTATACGGGGTAGGGCACGAGCAGTACTTC
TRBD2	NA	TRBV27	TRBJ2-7	CASSLSRSGRLYF	TGTGCCAGCAGTTTATCGAGGAGCGGGAGGTTATACTTC
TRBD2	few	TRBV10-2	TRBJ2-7	CASSESLAGDEQYF	TGCGCCAGCAGTGAGTCTCTAGCGGGAGACGAGCAGTACTTC
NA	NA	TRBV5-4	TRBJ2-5	CASPGTQYF	TGTGCCAGCCCGGGGACCCAGTACTTC
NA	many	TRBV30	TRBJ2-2	CAWSRNTGELFF	TGTGCCTGGAGTAGGAACACCGGGGAGCTGTTTTTT
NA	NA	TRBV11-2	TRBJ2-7	CASSLRPSSGQFEQYF	TGTGCCAGCAGCTTAAGACCCTCGAGCGGACAGTTCGAGCAGTACTTC
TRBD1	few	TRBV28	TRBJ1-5	CASSFFSIWGQGLLRGGSNQPQHF	TGTGCCAGCAGTTTCTTCTCGATTTGGGGACAGGGGCTTTTACGGGGAGGGAGCAATCAGCCCCAGCATTTT
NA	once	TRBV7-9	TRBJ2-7	CASSLAGGNYEQYF	TGTGCCAGCAGCTTAGCGGGAGGTAACTACGAGCAGTACTTC
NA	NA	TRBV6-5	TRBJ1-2	CASSRTPGRWGYTF	TGTGCCAGCAGTCGGACCCCTGGACGATGGGGCTACACCTTC
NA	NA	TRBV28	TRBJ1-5	CASRLGTPLRAQPQHF	TGTGCCAGCAGACTCGGGACACCCCTTCGGGCTCAGCCCCAGCATTTT
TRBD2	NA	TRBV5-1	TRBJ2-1	CASSLALADHNEQFF	TGCGCCAGCAGCTTGGCTCTAGCGGACCACAATGAGCAGTTCTTC
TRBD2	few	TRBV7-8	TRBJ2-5	CASSLALTSARETQYF	TGTGCCAGCAGCTTAGCCCTGACTAGCGCCAGGGAGACCCAGTACTTC
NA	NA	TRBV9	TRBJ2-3	CASSVARTGDTQYF	TGTGCCAGCAGCGTAGCGAGGACGGGGGATACGCAGTATTTT